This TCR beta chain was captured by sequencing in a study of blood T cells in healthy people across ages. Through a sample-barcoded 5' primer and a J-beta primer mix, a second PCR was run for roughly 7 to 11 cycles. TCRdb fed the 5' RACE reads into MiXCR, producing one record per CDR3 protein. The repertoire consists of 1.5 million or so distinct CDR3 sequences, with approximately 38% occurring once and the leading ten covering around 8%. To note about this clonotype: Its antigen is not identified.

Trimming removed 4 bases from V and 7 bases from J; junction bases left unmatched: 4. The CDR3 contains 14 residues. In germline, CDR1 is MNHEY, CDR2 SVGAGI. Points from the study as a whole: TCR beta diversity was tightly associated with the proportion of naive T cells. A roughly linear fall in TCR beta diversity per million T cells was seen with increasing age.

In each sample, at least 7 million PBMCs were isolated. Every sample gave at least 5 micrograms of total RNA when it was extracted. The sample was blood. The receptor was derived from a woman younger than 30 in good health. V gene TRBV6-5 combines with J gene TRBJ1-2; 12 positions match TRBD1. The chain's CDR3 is CASSWDRGQGGYTF. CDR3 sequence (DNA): TGTGCCAGCAGTTGGGACAGGGGGCAGGGTGGCTACACCTTC.